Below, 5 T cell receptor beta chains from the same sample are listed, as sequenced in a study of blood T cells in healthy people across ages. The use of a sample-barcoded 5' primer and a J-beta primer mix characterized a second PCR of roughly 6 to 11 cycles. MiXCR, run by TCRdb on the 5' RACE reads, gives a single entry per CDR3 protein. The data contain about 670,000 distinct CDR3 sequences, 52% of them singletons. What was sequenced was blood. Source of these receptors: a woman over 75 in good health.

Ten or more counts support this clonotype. CDR3 sequence reads: CASSQRGQGAIFGYTF. In DNA, the CDR3 is TGTGCCAGCAGCCAAAGAGGGCAGGGGGCGATTTTTGGCTACACCTTC. J is TRBJ1-2 and V is TRBV4-2, with 8 bases aligning to TRBD1. The J segment lost 7 bases and the V segment lost 2 bases, leaving 12 bases of the junction unmatched. The CDR3 totals 16 residues. CDR1 LGHNA and CDR2 YNFKEQ come from the germline V gene.

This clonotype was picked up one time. CDR3 coding DNA: TGTGCCATCAGAGCAGGGGCGACTAATGAAAAACTGTTTTTT. Protein product: CAIRAGATNEKLFF. The chain couples TRBV10-3 to TRBJ1-4; weak D call: TRBD1 (6 bases). From germline, CDR1 is ENHRY and CDR2 SYGVKD. The CDR3 sequence is 14 residues long. V dropped 6 bases and J dropped 2 bases, with 10 bases sitting between them.

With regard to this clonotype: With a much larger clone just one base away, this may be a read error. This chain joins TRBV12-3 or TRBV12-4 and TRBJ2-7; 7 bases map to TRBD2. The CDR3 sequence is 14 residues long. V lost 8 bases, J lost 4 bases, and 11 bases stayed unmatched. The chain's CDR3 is CASGPTSPLYEQYF. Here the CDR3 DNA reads TGTGCCAGCGGGCCGACTAGCCCTCTTTACGAGCAGTACTTC.

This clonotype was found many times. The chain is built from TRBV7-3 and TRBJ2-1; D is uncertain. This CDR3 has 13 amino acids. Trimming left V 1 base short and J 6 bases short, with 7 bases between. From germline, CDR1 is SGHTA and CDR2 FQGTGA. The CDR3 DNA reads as TGTGCCAGCAGCTTAAATTGGTCCAATGAGCAGTTCTTC. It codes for CASSLNWSNEQFF. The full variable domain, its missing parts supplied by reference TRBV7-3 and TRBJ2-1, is GAGVSQTPSNKVTEKGKYVELRCDPISGHTALYWYRQSLGQGPEFLIYFQGTGAADDSGLPNDRFFAVRPEGSVSTLKIQRTERGDSAVYLCASSLNWSNEQFFGPGTRLTVL.

The CDR3 coding sequence is TGTGCCAGCAGCTTAACAGGACAAGGAGGCGGGCAGTACTTC. Protein sequence: CASSLTGQGGGQYF. V usage is TRBV7-8 and J usage is TRBJ2-7, with D possibly called TRBD1 or TRBD2 (5 bases each). From germline, CDR1 is SGHVS and CDR2 FQNEAQ. This CDR3 contains 14 residues. Trimming removed 2 bases from V and 9 bases from J, with 17 bases in between.